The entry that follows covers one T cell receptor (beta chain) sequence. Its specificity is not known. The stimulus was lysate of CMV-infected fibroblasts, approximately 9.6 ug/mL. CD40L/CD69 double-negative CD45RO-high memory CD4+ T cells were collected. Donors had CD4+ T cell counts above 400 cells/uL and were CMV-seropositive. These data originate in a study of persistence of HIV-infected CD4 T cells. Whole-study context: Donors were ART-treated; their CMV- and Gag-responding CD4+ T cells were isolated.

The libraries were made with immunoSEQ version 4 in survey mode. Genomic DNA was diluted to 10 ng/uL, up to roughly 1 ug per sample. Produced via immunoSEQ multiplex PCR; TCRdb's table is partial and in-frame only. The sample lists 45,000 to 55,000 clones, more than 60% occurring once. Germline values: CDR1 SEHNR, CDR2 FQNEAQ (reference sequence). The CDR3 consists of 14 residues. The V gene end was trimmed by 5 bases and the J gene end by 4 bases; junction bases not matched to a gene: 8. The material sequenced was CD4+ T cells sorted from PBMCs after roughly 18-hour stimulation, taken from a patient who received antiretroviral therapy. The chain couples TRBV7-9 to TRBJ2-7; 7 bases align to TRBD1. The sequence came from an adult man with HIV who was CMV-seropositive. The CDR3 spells CASSLQGMRYEQYF. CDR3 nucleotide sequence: TGTGCCAGCAGCCTACAGGGGATGCGGTACGAGCAGTACTTC.